Below, one TCR beta chain is given with its context. Its antigen is not yet known. Within one base of it there is no much larger clone, and no base qualities were kept. To sequence the TCRbeta CDR3 region, genomic DNA was isolated from the sorted cells. The immunoSEQ Assay was used to sequence the TCRbeta CDR3 regions. Imported from immuneACCESS, the table was reduced by TCRdb to in-frame sequences with V and J called. These copies leave out some clones; in studies compared against another copy, an unresolved V gene accounts for under half, and the cause of the remainder is not known. Recorded for this sample are 75,000 to 95,000 clones; more than 75% of them occurred a single time. 2.5% to 3% of the sample goes to the ten largest clones. From cysteine to phenylalanine, the CDR3 is 16 amino acids long. Of the read, only the CDR3 DNA is kept; its 48 bases are in frame from base 1. CDR1 and CDR2 (SGHTA, FQGNSA) derive from the germline V gene. The V end gives up 0 bases and the J end 4 bases, leaving 4 bases in the junction not matched to a gene.

This sample was included in a study of OX40 agonist ivuxolimab in advanced cancers. About the study as a whole: Ivuxolimab was a fully human IgG2 agonistic monoclonal antibody targeting the costimulatory receptor OX40 (CD134). Intravenous ivuxolimab was administered to patients every 2 weeks at six dose levels: 0.01, 0.1, 0.3, 1.5, 3 and 10 mg/kg. Of the 50 or so patients in dose escalation, about 20 had hepatocellular carcinoma, roughly 15 had melanoma, 9 had renal cell carcinoma and 9 had head and neck cancer. In the dose-escalation cohort, roughly 82% of patients were male, and the mean age was roughly 56 years with a range of about 20 to 80. Patients were allowed to have had prior anti-PD-1, anti-PD-L1 or anti-CTLA-4 therapy, and approximately 37% of the dose-escalation patients had been treated with checkpoint inhibitors. Partial responses were achieved by three dose-escalation patients, of whom one had hepatocellular carcinoma and two had cutaneous melanoma. The purpose of peripheral TCRbeta sequencing was to test whether ivuxolimab changed TCR sequence diversity and led to clonal T-cell expansion. The paper reports the monotherapy dose-escalation portion (N of about 47 patients) of the phase I ivuxolimab trial. Paper-wide results and their limitations: At doses from 0.1 to 3.0 mg/kg, clonal expansion was seen in both CD4+ and CD8+ blood T cells between baseline and week 6. The antigen specificity of the clonally expanded peripheral T cells was not determined. Low levels of normalized T-cell clonal expansion were also shown by some nonresponding patients. Partial responders in the 0.1-3.0 mg/kg groups had among the lowest normalized peripheral clonal expansion, especially among CD8+ T cells. After ivuxolimab, expanded clones were on average more numerous among CD8+ T cells than among CD4+ T cells.

The trial excluded patients who had a history of autoimmune disease or were on systemic immunosuppression. Peripheral blood for TCR sequencing was collected from all dose cohorts at baseline, on cycle 4 day 1, and on cycle 7 day 1. The samples were taken from a phase I, first-in-human, multicenter, open-label dose-escalation trial of ivuxolimab. Adults with locally advanced or metastatic melanoma, renal cell, hepatocellular, or head and neck squamous cell carcinoma were enrolled in the trial. Before TCR sequencing, CD4+ T cells and CD8+ T cells were sorted from peripheral blood as separate populations.

Sequenced here: CD4+ or CD8+ T cells sorted from blood, sampled in a trial of the OX40 agonist ivuxolimab. The rearranged segments are TRBV7-2 and TRBJ1-3; TRBD1 aligns with 9 central bases. The clonotype originates from an adult with an advanced solid tumor such as melanoma, head and neck, liver or kidney cancer. This receptor carries the CDR3 CASSLATGGHGNTIYF. DNA sequence: TGTGCCAGCAGCTTAGCGACAGGGGGTCACGGAAACACCATATATTTT.